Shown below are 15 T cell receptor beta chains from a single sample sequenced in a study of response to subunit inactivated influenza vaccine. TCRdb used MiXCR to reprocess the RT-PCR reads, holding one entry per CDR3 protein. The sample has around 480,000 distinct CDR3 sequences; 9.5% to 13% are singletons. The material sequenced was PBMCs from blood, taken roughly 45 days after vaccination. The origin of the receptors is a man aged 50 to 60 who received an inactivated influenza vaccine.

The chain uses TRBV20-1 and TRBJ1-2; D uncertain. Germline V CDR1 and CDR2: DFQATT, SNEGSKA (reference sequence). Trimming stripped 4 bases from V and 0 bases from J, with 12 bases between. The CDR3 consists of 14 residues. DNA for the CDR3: TGCAGTGCTACGGACGGAATAGCTAACTATGGCTACACCTTC. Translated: CSATDGIANYGYTF.

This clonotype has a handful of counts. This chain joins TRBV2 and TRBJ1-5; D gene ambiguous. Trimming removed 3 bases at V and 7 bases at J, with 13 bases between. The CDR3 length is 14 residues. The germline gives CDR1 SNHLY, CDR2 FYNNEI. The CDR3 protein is CASSDELGNQPQHF. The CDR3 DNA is TGTGCCAGCAGTGATGAGTTAGGGAACCAGCCCCAGCATTTT.

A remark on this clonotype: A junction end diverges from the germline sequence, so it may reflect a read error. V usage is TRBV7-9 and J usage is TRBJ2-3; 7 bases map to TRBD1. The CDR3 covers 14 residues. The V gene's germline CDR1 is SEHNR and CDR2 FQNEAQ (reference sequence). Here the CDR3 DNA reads TGTGCCAGCGGTCGGACAGGTCGGACAGATACGCAGTTTTTT. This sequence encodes CASGRTGRTDTQFF.

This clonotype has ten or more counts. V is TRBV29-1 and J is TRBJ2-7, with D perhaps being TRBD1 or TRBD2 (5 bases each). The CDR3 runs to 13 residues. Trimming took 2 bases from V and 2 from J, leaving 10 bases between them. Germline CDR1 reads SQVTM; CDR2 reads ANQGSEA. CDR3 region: CSVEKGSPYEQYF. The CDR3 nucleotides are TGCAGCGTTGAAAAGGGGAGTCCCTACGAGCAGTACTTC.

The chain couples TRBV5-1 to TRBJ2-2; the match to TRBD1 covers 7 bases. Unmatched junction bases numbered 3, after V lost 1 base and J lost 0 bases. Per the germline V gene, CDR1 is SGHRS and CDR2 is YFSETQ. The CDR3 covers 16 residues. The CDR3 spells CASSLPGTANTGELFF. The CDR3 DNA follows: TGCGCCAGCAGCTTGCCTGGGACAGCGAACACCGGGGAGCTGTTTTTT.

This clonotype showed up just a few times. In DNA, the CDR3 is TGTGCCAGCCGGCGGGCGGGAGGTACTTACGAGCAGTACTTC. Residues: CASRRAGGTYEQYF. The chain employs TRBV5-5 and TRBJ2-7; 8 nucleotides match TRBD2. Trimming removed 7 bases from V and 4 bases from J; junction bases left unmatched: 10. CDR1 SGHKS and CDR2 YYEKEE come from the germline V gene (reference sequence). The CDR3 extends over 14 amino acids.

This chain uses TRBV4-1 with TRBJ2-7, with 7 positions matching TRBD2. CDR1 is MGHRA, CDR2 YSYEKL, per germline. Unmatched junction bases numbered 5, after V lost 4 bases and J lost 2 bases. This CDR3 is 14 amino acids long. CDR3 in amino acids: CASSPRGRAYEQYF. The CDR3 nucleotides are TGCGCCAGCAGCCCCCGGGGGAGGGCCTACGAGCAGTACTTC.

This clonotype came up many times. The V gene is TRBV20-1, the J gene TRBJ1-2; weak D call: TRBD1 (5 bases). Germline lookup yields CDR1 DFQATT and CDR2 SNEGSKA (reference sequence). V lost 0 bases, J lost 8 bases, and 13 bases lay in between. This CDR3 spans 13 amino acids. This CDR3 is CSARDGRGRGYTF. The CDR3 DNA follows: TGCAGTGCTAGAGATGGCCGGGGACGGGGCTACACCTTC.

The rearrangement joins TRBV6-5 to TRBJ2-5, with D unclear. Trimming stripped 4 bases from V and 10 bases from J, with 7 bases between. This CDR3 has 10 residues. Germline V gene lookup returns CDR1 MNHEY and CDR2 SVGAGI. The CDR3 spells CASSLWDQYF. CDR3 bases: TGTGCCAGCAGTTTGTGGGACCAGTACTTC.

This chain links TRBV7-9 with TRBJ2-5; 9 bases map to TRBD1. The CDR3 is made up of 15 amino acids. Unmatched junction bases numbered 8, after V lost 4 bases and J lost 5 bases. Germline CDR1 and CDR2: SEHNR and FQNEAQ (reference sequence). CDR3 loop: CASSSGTGLWETQYF. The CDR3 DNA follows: TGTGCCAGCAGCTCAGGGACAGGGTTATGGGAGACCCAGTACTTC.

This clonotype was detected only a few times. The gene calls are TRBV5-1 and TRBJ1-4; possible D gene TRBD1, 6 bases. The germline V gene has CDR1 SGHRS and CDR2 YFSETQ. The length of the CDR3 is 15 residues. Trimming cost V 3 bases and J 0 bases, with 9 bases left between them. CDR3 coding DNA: TGCGCCAGCAGCTGGGGGACATCAACTAATGAAAAACTGTTTTTT. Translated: CASSWGTSTNEKLFF.

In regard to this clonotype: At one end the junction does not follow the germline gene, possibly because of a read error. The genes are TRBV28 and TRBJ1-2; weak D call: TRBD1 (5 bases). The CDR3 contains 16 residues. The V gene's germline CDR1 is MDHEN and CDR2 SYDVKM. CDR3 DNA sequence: TGTGCCAGCAGTTTTTCCCAGGGACGAGGTTGGGGCGGCTGCACCTTC. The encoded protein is CASSFSQGRGWGGCTF.

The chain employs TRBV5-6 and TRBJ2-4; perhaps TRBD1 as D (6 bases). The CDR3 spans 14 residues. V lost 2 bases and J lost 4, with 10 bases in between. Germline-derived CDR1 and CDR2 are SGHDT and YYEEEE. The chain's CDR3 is CASSLQGRKNIQYF. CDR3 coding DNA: TGTGCCAGCAGCTTACAGGGTAGGAAAAACATTCAGTACTTC.

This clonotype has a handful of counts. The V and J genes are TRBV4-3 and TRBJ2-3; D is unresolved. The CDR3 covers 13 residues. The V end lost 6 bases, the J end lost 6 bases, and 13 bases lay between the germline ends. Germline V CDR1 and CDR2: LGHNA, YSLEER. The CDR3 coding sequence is TGCGCCAGCAGAAACCCTGGGTCGGATACGCAGTATTTT. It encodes CASRNPGSDTQYF.

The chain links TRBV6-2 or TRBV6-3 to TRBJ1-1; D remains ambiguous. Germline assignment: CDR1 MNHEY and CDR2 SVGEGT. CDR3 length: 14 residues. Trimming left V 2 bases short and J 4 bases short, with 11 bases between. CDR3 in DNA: TGTGCCAGCAGTTACGGGAAAATCCGCACTGAAGCTTTCTTT. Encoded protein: CASSYGKIRTEAFF.